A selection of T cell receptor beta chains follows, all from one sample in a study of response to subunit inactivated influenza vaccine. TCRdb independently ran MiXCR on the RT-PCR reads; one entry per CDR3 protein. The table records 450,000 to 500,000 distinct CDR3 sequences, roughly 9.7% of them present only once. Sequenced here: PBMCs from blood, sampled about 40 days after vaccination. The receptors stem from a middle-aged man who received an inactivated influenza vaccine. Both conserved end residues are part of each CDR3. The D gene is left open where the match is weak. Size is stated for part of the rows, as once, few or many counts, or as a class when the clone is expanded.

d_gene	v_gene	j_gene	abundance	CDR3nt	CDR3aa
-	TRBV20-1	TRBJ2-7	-	TGCAGTGCCTACCTCGCATCTGGGCAGTACTTC	CSAYLASGQYF
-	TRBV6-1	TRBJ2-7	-	TGTGCCAGCACCCCCGGGGGCGGGAGACGCAACGAGCAGTACTTC	CASTPGGGRRNEQYF
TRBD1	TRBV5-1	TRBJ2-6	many	TGCGCCAGCAGCTTCCCAACAGGGGCTGGGGCCAACGTCCTGACTTTC	CASSFPTGAGANVLTF
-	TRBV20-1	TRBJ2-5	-	TGCAGTGCTAGAGATACGGAGAGGGAGACCCAGTACTTC	CSARDTERETQYF
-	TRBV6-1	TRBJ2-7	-	TGTGCCAGCAGGGTCTTAGCGGAGCCCGCCTACGAGCAGTACTTC	CASRVLAEPAYEQYF
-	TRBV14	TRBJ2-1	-	TGTGCCAGCAGCCAAGATGGGTGGAAAGCGTACAATGAGCAGTTCTTC	CASSQDGWKAYNEQFF
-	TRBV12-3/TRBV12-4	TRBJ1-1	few	TGTGCCAGCAGTTTAATGGGGGGGAACACTGAAGCTTTCTTT	CASSLMGGNTEAFF
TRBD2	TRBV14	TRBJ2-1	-	TGTGCCAGCAGCCAAGGTCCAAGCGGGGCAGTCAATGAGCAGTTCTTC	CASSQGPSGAVNEQFF
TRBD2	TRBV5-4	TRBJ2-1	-	TGTGCCAGCAGCCGTGCCGGGACTAGCGATGAGCAGTTCTTC	CASSRAGTSDEQFF
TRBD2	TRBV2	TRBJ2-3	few	TGTGCCAGCAGAGAGGGGACTACTCTCACAGATACGCAGTATTTT	CASREGTTLTDTQYF
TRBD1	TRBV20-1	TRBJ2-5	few	TGCAGTCCAAATTATCGGGACAGGGGGGCGGTAAGGACCCAGTACTTC	CSPNYRDRGAVRTQYF
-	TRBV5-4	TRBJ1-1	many	TGTGCCAGCAGCTTGGGGGATTTTGGGGCTAGGAACACTGAAGCTTTCTTT	CASSLGDFGARNTEAFF
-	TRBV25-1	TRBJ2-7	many	TGTGCCAGCAGTGACCGACGGAGGGACCAAGTCTACGAGCAGTACTTC	CASSDRRRDQVYEQYF
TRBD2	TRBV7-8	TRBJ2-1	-	TGTGCCAGCAGCCCAGCGGGACTAGCGGGAGGGTATGAACAGTTCTTC	CASSPAGLAGGYEQFF
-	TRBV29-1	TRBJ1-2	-	TGCAGCGTTGAGTTAGGCCGCTATGGCTACACCTTC	CSVELGRYGYTF
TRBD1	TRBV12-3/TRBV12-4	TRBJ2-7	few	TGTGCCAGCAGTATAGGACAGGGGGCCCCCTACGAGCAGTACTTC	CASSIGQGAPYEQYF
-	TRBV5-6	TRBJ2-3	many	TGTGCCAGCAGCCTACCGGAGGGGGGGCCCCTCACAGATACGCAGTATTTT	CASSLPEGGPLTDTQYF
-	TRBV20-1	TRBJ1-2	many	TGCAGTGCTAGTGATGTCGGGGGGAACTATGGCTACACCTTC	CSASDVGGNYGYTF
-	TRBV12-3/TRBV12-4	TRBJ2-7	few	TGTGCCAGCAGCACAGGGTACTTTGGTGAGCAGTACTTC	CASSTGYFGEQYF
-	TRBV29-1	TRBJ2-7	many	TGCAGCGTGGCCTTGGGCGAGGAGCAGTACTTC	CSVALGEEQYF
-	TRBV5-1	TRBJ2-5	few	TGCGCCAGCAGCTTGGGTTGGCCAGGGGACCAAGAGACCCAGTACTTC	CASSLGWPGDQETQYF
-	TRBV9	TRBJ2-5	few	TGTGCCAGCAGCGTAGCGTTAGATCAAGAGACCCAGTACTTC	CASSVALDQETQYF
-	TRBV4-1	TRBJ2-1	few	TGCGCCAGCAGCCAAGGACCTAACGGGAGAGGGTATGAGCAGTTCTTC	CASSQGPNGRGYEQFF